A selection of T cell receptor beta chains follows, all from one sample in a study of shared clonotypes between healthy human individuals. Generated by immunoSEQ multiplex PCR, the TCRdb table keeps only in-frame clones and is missing some. This sample has about 2.4 million clones, with 93% found just once. The sequenced sample consisted of naive CD4+ T cells from PBMCs. The receptors were sampled from a man between 18 and 35 years old in good health. Some clones in this sample may be carry-over from other donors' samples. Both conserved end residues are part of each CDR3. Each record gives: J gene, V gene, D gene, clone size, CDR3 DNA, CDR3 protein. A D gene is named only where the DNA matches it firmly. Size values are once, few and many counts, or a class for expanded clones, and some rows have none.

J: TRBJ2-7; V: TRBV19; D: -; size: -; DNA: TGTGCCAGTAGTATCTTGGGGAGCTCCTACGAGCAGTACTTC; CDR3: CASSILGSSYEQYF
J: TRBJ1-2; V: TRBV6-5; D: -; size: -; DNA: TGTGCCAGCAGTTACTCGCCAGGCGCCGAGGACTATGGCTACACCTTC; CDR3: CASSYSPGAEDYGYTF
J: TRBJ2-1; V: TRBV7-2; D: TRBD1; size: -; DNA: TGTGCCAGCAGCTTATGGGACAGGGTAGTTAATGAGCAGTTCTTC; CDR3: CASSLWDRVVNEQFF
J: TRBJ1-1; V: TRBV11-3; D: TRBD1; size: -; DNA: TGTGCCAGCAGCTCGGGACAGGGAATGGCGGCTTTCTTT; CDR3: CASSSGQGMAAFF
J: TRBJ2-7; V: TRBV6-6; D: -; size: -; DNA: TGTGCCAGCAGTTCCTCAGGGTGGGGGACCCCCTACGAGCAGTACTTC; CDR3: CASSSSGWGTPYEQYF
J: TRBJ1-1; V: TRBV18; D: -; size: few; DNA: TGTGCCAGCTTGGACGGAAACACTGAAGCTTTCTTT; CDR3: CASLDGNTEAFF
J: TRBJ2-7; V: TRBV5-5; D: TRBD2; size: -; DNA: TGTGCCAGCAGCGCGGGACTAGCGGCCCCTTCCTACGAGCAGTACTTC; CDR3: CASSAGLAAPSYEQYF
J: TRBJ2-1; V: TRBV29-1; D: -; size: -; DNA: TGCAGCGTTCTTGAGCTATCTAATACAAGCTCCTACAATGAGCAGTTCTTC; CDR3: CSVLELSNTSSYNEQFF
J: TRBJ1-4; V: TRBV18; D: -; size: -; DNA: TGTGCCAGCTCACTACTACAGGGCGTTAATGAAAAACTGTTTTTT; CDR3: CASSLLQGVNEKLFF
J: TRBJ2-1; V: TRBV30; D: TRBD1; size: -; DNA: TGTGCCTGGAGTGTACGGGGGACAGGGGACAATGAGCAGTTCTTC; CDR3: CAWSVRGTGDNEQFF
J: TRBJ2-5; V: TRBV2; D: TRBD2; size: -; DNA: TGTGCCAGCAGGGGGGGGACTAGCGGGATTCTGACTGACTTC; CDR3: CASRGGTSGILTDF
J: TRBJ1-3; V: TRBV30; D: -; size: -; DNA: TGTGCCTGGACCAGCTTCTACCGGGCCTGGGAGGTTAACACCATATATTTT; CDR3: CAWTSFYRAWEVNTIYF
J: TRBJ2-1; V: TRBV4-2; D: -; size: -; DNA: TGTGCCAGCAGCCAAGTAGACACGACCGTATACAATGAGCAGTTCTTC; CDR3: CASSQVDTTVYNEQFF
J: TRBJ1-1; V: TRBV10-3; D: -; size: few; DNA: TGTGCCATCAGTGTGGGCAGGGACAACACTGAAGCTTTCTTT; CDR3: CAISVGRDNTEAFF
J: TRBJ2-7; V: TRBV19; D: TRBD2; size: -; DNA: TGTGCCACCTCCCGAGGGCTAGCGGGAGGGGAATCCTACGAGCAGTACTTC; CDR3: CATSRGLAGGESYEQYF
J: TRBJ1-2; V: TRBV5-3; D: TRBD1; size: -; DNA: TGTGCCAGAAGCCAAAGTCTACAGGGGCAGGCTTCTAACTATGGCTACACCTTC; CDR3: CARSQSLQGQASNYGYTF
J: TRBJ1-3; V: TRBV5-1; D: -; size: -; DNA: TGCGCCAGCAGCCCGACCTTGGTTGGAAACACCATATATTTT; CDR3: CASSPTLVGNTIYF
J: TRBJ2-1; V: TRBV6-1; D: -; size: -; DNA: TGTGCCAGCAGTGAGGTTGTGAGGGGTTCCTACAATGAGCAGTTCTTC; CDR3: CASSEVVRGSYNEQFF
J: TRBJ2-4; V: TRBV10-2; D: -; size: -; DNA: TGCGCCAGCAGTGAGCCCAGGAGAGCCAAAAACATTCAGTACTTC; CDR3: CASSEPRRAKNIQYF
J: TRBJ2-1; V: TRBV6-1; D: TRBD1; size: -; DNA: TGTGCCAGCAGTAGGGGACAGGCTTACAATGAGCAGTTCTTC; CDR3: CASSRGQAYNEQFF
J: TRBJ1-2; V: TRBV5-5; D: -; size: -; DNA: TGTGCCAGCACGGTCGGACACGACTATGGCTACACCTTC; CDR3: CASTVGHDYGYTF
J: TRBJ2-5; V: TRBV6-4; D: -; size: -; DNA: TGTGCCAGCAGTGACAGGGGGATTTCGGAGACCCAGTACTTC; CDR3: CASSDRGISETQYF
J: TRBJ2-5; V: TRBV6-6; D: TRBD2; size: -; DNA: TGTGCCAGCATTAGAGGACTAGCGGGAAAAGAGACCCAGTACTTC; CDR3: CASIRGLAGKETQYF